A single sample gave rise to the 7 T cell receptor beta chains below, sequenced in a study of identical twins. MiXCR, run by TCRdb on the 5' RACE reads, gives a single entry per CDR3 protein. Of about 520,000 distinct CDR3 sequences in the sample, roughly a fifth were seen once. The sample was also reused in another study, on T cells expressing NK-cell markers.

Sequences were obtained from CD4+ T cells sorted from blood. The receptors shown here come from a woman aged 18-29 years in good health.

The chain carries TRBV10-3 and TRBJ2-1; possibly TRBD1 or TRBD2 for D (5 bases each). Germline V CDR1 and CDR2: ENHRY, SYGVKD. This CDR3 is 15 amino acids long. V shed 5 bases and J shed 1 base, with 12 bases lying between them. DNA for the CDR3: TGTGCCATCAGTTACCGGGACCCTTCCTACAATGAGCAGTTCTTC. This translates into CAISYRDPSYNEQFF.

In its sample, this clonotype was seen a few times. The CDR3 bases are TGTGCCAGCAGTTTGTGGGACAGGGGTCGCGAGCAGTACTTC. This gives the protein CASSLWDRGREQYF. This rearrangement joins TRBV12-3 or TRBV12-4 to TRBJ2-7; TRBD1 matches 10 bases. The ends lost 3 bases at V and 6 bases at J; junction bases unmatched: 5. This CDR3 is built from 14 residues.

This clonotype has just a few counts. The genes are TRBV20-1 and TRBJ1-1; D is perhaps TRBD1 (6 bases). The CDR3 extends over 14 amino acids. CDR1 and CDR2 from the germline V gene are DFQATT and SNEGSKA (reference sequence). The V and J ends lost 2 bases and 8 bases respectively, with 18 bases between them. Here the CDR3 DNA reads TGCAGTGCTAGACCGACAGGTGCCTCGGGGGAAGCTTTCTTT. This codes for CSARPTGASGEAFF.

The chain joins TRBV7-2 to TRBJ2-3; the match to TRBD2 covers 13 bases. Germline values: CDR1 SGHTA, CDR2 FQGNSA. The CDR3 is made up of 17 amino acids. V lost 5 bases and J lost 9; bases outside the gene matches: 14. CDR3 DNA sequence: TGTGCCAGCAGCGTCCCCGGGACTAGCGGGGTCAGACGGACGCAGTATTTT. Its protein product is CASSVPGTSGVRRTQYF.

Regarding this clonotype: Because the CDR3's place on the DNA is in doubt, the DNA is left out and the CDR3 is given as listed by TCRdb. This chain links TRBV6-2 or TRBV6-3 with TRBJ2-2. The germline V gene has CDR1 MNHEY and CDR2 SVGEGT. Both ends counted, the CDR3 spans 12 residues. CDR3 sequence: CASSSSTGELFF.

The rearrangement links TRBV3-1 to TRBJ2-5, with 7 bases aligning to TRBD2. Looked up from germline, CDR1 is LGHDT and CDR2 is YNNKEL (reference sequence). This CDR3 comprises 11 residues. CDR3 residues: CAASGAETQYF. The CDR3 region has the DNA TGTGCAGCTAGCGGCGCGGAGACCCAGTACTTC.

This chain joins TRBV20-1 and TRBJ2-5, with 7 bases identical to TRBD1. CDR1 DFQATT and CDR2 SNEGSKA come from the germline V gene (reference sequence). The CDR3 runs 13 residues. V trimming: 4 bases; J trimming: 7 bases; junction bases outside the gene matches: 9. DNA for the CDR3: TGCAGTGCTACAACAGGGGCTCAGGGGACCCAGTACTTC. This sequence encodes CSATTGAQGTQYF.